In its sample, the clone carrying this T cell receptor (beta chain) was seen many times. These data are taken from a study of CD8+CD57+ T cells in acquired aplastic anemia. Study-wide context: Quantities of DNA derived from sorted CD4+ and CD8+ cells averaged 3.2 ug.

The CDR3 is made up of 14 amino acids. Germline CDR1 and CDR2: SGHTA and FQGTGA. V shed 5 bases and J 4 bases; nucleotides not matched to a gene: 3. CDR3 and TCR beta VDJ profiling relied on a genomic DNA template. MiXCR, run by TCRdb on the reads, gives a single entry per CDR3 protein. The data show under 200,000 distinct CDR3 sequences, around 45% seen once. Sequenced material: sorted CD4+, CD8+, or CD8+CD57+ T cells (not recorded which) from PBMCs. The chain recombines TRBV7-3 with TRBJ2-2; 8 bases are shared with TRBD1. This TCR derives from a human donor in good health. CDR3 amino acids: CASSTGQVTGELFF. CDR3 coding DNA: TGTGCCAGCAGCACGGGACAGGTCACCGGGGAGCTGTTTTTT.